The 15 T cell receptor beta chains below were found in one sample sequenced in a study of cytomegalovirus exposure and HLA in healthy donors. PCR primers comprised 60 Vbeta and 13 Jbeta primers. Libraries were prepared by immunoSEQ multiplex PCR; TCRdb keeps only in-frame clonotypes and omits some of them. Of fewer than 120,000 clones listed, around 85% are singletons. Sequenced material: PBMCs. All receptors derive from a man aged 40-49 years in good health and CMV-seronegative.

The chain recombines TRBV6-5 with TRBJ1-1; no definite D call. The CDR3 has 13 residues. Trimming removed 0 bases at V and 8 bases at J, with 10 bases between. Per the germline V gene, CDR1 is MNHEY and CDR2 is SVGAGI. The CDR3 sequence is CASSYSIGGEAFF. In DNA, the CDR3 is TGTGCCAGCAGTTACTCGATCGGCGGGGAAGCTTTCTTT.

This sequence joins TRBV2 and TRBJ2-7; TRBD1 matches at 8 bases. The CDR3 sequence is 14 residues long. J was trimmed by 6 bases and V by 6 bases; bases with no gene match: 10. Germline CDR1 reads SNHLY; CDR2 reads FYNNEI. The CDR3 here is CASSGDRPKGEQYF. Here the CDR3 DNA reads TGTGCCAGCAGCGGGGACAGGCCGAAGGGCGAGCAGTACTTC.

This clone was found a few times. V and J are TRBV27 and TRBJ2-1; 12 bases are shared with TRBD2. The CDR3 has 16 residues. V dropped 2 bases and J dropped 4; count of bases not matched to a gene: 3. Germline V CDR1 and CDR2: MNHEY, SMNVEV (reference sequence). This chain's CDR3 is CASSLRTSGGYNEQFF. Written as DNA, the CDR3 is TGTGCCAGCAGTTTACGCACTAGCGGGGGGTACAATGAGCAGTTCTTC.

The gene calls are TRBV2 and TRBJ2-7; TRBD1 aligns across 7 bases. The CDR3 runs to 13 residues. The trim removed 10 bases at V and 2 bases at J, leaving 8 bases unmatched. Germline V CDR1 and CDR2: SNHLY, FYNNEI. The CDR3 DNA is TGTGCCAACCTCCGGGACAGCCCCTACGAGCAGTACTTC. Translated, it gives CANLRDSPYEQYF.

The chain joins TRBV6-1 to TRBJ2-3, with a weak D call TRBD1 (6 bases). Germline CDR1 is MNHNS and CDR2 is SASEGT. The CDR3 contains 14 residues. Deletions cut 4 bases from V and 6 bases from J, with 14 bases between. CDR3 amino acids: CASSAQGTRDTQYF. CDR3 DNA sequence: TGTGCCAGCAGTGCACAGGGTACCCGTGATACGCAGTATTTT.

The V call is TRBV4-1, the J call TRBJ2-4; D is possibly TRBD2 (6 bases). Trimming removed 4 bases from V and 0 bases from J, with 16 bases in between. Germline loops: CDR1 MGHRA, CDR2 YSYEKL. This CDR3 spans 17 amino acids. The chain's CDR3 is CASSPPGGNLAKNIQYF. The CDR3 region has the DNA TGCGCCAGCAGCCCCCCTGGAGGGAACCTAGCCAAAAACATTCAGTACTTC.

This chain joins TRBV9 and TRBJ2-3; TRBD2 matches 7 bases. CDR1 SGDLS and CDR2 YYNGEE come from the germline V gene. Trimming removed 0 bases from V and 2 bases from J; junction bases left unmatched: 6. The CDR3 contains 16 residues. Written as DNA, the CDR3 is TGTGCCAGCAGCGTAGAAGCTAGCGGTCACACAGATACGCAGTATTTT. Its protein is CASSVEASGHTDTQYF.

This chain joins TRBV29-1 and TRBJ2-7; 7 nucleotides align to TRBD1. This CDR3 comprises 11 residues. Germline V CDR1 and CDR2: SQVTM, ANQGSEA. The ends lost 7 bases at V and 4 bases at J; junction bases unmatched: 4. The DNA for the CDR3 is TGCAGCGGCAAGGGGGCGTACGAGCAGTACTTC. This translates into CSGKGAYEQYF.

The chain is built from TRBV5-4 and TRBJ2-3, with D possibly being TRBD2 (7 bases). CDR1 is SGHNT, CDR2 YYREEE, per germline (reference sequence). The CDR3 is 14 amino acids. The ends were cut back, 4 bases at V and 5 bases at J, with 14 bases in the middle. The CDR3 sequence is CASSRRGPGDTQYF. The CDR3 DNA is TGTGCCAGCAGCCGGCGGGGGCCAGGAGATACGCAGTATTTT.

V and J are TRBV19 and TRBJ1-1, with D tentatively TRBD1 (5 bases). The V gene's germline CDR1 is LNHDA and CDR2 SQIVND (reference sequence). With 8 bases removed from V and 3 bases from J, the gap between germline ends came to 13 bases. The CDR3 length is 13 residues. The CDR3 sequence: CASHRTRHTEAFF. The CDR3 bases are TGTGCCAGTCACAGGACGAGGCACACTGAAGCTTTCTTT.

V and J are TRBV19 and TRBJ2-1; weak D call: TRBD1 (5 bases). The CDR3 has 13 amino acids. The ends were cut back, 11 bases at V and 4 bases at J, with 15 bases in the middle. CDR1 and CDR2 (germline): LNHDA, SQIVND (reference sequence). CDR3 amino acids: CASSPGNYNEQFF. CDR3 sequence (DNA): TGTGCCTCATCCCCAGGGAATTACAATGAGCAGTTCTTC.

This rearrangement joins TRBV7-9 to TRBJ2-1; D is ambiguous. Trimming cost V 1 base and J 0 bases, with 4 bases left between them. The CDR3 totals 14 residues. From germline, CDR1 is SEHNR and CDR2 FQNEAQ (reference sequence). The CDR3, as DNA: TGTGCCAGCAGCTTAGACAGCTCCTACAATGAGCAGTTCTTC. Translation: CASSLDSSYNEQFF.

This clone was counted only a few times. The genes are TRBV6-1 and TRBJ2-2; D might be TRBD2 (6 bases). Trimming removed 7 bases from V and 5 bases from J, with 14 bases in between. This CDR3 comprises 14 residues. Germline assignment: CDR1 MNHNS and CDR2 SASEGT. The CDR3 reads CASIMGGKTGELFF. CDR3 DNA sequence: TGTGCCAGCATTATGGGGGGAAAAACCGGGGAGCTGTTTTTT.

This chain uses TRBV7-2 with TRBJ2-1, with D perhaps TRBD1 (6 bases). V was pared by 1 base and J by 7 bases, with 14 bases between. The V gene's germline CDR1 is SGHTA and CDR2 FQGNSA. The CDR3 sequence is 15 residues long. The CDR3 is CASSLEGVVENEQFF. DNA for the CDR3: TGTGCCAGCAGCTTAGAGGGGGTGGTGGAGAATGAGCAGTTCTTC.

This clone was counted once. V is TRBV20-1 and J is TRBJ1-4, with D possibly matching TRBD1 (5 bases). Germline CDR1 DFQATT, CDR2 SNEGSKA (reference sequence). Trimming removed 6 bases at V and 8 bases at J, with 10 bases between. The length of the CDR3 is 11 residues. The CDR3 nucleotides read TGCAGTGCGTCGACAGAGGAAAAACTGTTTTTT. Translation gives CSASTEEKLFF.